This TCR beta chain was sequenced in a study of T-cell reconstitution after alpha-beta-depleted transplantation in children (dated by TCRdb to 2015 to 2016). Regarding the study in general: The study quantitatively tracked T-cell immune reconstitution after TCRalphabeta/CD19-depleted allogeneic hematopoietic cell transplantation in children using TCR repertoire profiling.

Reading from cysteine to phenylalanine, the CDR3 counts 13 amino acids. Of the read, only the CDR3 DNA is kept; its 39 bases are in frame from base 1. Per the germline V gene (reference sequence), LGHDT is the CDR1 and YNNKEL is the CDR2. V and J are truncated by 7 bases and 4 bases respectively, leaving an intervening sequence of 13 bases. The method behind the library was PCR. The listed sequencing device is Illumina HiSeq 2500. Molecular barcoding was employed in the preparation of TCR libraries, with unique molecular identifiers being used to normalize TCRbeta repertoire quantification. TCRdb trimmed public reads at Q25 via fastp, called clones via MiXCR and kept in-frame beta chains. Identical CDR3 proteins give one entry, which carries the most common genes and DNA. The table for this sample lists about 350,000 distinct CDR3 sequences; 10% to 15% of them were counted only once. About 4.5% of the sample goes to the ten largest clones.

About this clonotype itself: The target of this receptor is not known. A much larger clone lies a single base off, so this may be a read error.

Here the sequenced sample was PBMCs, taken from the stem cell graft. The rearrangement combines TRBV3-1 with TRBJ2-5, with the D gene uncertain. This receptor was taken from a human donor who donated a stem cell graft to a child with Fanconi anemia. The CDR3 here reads CASTTITRETQYF. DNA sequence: TGTGCCAGCACAACTATCACCAGAGAGACCCAGTACTTC.